Listed here are 5 T cell receptor beta chains from one sample, sequenced in a study of T-cell reconstitution after alpha-beta-depleted transplantation in children. Researchers prepared the TCRbeta library using unique molecular identifiers, the study reports. TCRdb called the PCR reads again in MiXCR, with one record for every CDR3 protein. This table holds fewer than 700,000 distinct CDR3 sequences, under 15% found once. The sample was PBMCs, mostly from graft donor cells, taken 360 days after TCRalphabeta/CD19-depleted stem cell transplant. These receptor sequences come from a male patient under 18 who had a stem cell transplant for acute myeloid leukemia, so the T cells may come from the graft donor.

This clonotype has only a few counts. The chain is built from TRBV2 and TRBJ1-5; D is unresolved. The length of the CDR3 is 13 residues. CDR1 is SNHLY and CDR2 is FYNNEI in the germline V gene. Trimming removed 8 bases at V and 4 bases at J, with 12 bases between. The CDR3 nucleotides read TGTGCCAGCTTGTCGGGCGGGAATCAGCCCCAGCATTTT. Translation gives CASLSGGNQPQHF. Drawing the rest from reference TRBV2 and TRBJ1-5, the complete variable domain is EPEVTQTPSHQVTQMGQEVILRCVPISNHLYFYWYRQILGQKVEFLVSFYNNEISEKSEIFDDQFSVERPDGSNFTLKIRSTKLEDSAMYFCASLSGGNQPQHFGDGTRLSIL.

V usage is TRBV12-3 or TRBV12-4 and J usage is TRBJ2-1; maybe TRBD2 (5 bases). V lost 1 base and J 0 bases, leaving 19 bases between the germline ends. The CDR3 contains 19 residues. CDR3 region: CASSLGRLVVTSSYNEQFF. DNA of the CDR3: TGTGCCAGCAGTTTAGGGAGGCTCGTAGTAACGAGCTCCTACAATGAGCAGTTCTTC.

At least ten counts were recorded for this clonotype. The chain joins TRBV20-1 to TRBJ2-1, with a tentative D call TRBD1 (6 bases). The germline V gene encodes CDR1 DFQATT and CDR2 SNEGSKA (reference sequence). The CDR3 extends over 11 amino acids. V lost 4 bases to trimming and J lost 9 bases, with 10 bases between them. The CDR3 spells CSANRAGEQFF. DNA of the CDR3: TGCAGTGCTAACAGGGCGGGTGAGCAGTTCTTC.

This clonotype was counted many times. The rearrangement links TRBV27 to TRBJ2-7; TRBD1 agrees at 9 bases. The CDR3 sequence is 17 residues long. CDR1 is MNHEY and CDR2 is SMNVEV in the germline V gene (reference sequence). The ends lost 3 bases at V and 2 bases at J; junction bases unmatched: 11. The CDR3 coding sequence is TGTGCCAGCAGTTTCATTGTAGGGAGGACAGGGGCCTACGAGCAGTACTTC. It yields the protein CASSFIVGRTGAYEQYF.

This clonotype was found a few times. The rearrangement links TRBV5-1 to TRBJ2-2; D assignment may be TRBD1 or TRBD2 (5 bases each). Between the trimmed V and J ends, which lost 0 bases and 6 bases, there was a span of 12 bases. The CDR3 totals 15 residues. Germline lookup yields CDR1 SGHRS and CDR2 YFSETQ. The CDR3 sequence is CASSLEGLGAGELFF. The CDR3 coding sequence is TGCGCCAGCAGCTTGGAGGGGCTGGGGGCCGGGGAGCTGTTTTTT.